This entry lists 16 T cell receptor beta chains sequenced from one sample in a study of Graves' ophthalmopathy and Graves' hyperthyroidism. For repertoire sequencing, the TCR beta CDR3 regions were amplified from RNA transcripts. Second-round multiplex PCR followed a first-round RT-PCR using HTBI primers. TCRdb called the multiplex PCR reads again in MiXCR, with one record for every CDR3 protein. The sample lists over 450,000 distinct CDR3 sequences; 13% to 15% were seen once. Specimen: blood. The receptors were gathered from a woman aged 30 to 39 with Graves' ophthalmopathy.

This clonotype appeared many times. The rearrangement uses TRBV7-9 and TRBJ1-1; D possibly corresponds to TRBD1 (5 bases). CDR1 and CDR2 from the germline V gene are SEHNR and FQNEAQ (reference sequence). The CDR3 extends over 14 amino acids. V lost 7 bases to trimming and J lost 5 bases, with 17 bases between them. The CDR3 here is CASNGKGHRTEAFF. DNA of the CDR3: TGTGCCAGCAATGGTAAGGGGCACAGGACTGAAGCTTTCTTT.

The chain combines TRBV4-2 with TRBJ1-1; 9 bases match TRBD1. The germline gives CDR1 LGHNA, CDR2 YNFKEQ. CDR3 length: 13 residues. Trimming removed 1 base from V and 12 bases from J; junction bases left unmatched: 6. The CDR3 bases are TGTGCCAGCAGCCAAGCCACGGACAGGGGTACTTTCTTT. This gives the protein CASSQATDRGTFF.

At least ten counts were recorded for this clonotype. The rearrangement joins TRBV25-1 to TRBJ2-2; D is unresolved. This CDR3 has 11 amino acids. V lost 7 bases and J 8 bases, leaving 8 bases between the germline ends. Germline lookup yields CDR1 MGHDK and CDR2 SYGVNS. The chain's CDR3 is CASTSSGELFF. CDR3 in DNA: TGTGCCAGCACCTCGTCAGGGGAGCTGTTTTTT.

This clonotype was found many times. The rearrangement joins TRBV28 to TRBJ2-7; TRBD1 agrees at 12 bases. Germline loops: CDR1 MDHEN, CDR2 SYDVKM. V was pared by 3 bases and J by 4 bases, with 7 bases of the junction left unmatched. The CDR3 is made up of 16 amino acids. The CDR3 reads CASSFAGTGGRYEQYF. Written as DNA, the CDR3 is TGTGCCAGCAGTTTTGCGGGGACAGGGGGCAGATACGAGCAGTACTTC.

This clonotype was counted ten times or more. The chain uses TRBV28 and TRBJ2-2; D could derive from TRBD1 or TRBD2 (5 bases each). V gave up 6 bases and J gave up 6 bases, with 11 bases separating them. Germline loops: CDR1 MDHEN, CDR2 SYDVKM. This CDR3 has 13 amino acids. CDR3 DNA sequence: TGTGCCAGCAGCCGCACGGGGCCCGGGGAGCTGTTTTTT. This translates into CASSRTGPGELFF.

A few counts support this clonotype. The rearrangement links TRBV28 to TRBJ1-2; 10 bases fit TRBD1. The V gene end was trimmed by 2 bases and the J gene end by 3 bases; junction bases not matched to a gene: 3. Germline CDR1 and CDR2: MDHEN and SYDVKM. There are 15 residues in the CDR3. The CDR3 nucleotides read TGTGCCAGCAGTTTACGGACAGGGGGAGACTATGGCTACACCTTC. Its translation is CASSLRTGGDYGYTF.

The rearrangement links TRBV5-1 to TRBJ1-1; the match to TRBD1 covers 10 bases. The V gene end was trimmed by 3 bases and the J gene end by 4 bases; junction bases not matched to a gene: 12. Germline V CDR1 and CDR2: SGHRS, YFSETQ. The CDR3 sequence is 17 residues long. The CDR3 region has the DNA TGCGCCAGCAGCTCCCGAGCCGGGACAGGGGCGAGCACTGAAGCTTTCTTT. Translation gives CASSSRAGTGASTEAFF.

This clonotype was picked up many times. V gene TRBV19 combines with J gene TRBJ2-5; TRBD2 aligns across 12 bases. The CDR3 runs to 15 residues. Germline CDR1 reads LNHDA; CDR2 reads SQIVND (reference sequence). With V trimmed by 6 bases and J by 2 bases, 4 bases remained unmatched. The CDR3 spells CASRRLAGDQETQYF. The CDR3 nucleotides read TGTGCCAGTAGACGACTAGCGGGGGATCAAGAGACCCAGTACTTC.

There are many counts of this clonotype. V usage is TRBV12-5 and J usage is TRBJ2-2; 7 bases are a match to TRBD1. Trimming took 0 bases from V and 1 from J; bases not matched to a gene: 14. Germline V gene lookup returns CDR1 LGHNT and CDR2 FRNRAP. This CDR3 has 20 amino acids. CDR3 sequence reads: CASGLVLSGQRTRNTGELFF. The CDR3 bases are TGTGCTAGTGGTTTGGTACTGTCGGGACAGAGGACGAGGAACACCGGGGAGCTGTTTTTT.

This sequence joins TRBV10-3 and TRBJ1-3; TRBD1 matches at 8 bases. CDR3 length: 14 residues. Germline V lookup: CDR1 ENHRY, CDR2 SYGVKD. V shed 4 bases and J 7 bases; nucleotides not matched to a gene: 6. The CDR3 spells CAISGGQGRNTIYF. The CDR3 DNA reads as TGTGCCATCAGTGGCGGACAGGGCCGTAACACCATATATTTT.

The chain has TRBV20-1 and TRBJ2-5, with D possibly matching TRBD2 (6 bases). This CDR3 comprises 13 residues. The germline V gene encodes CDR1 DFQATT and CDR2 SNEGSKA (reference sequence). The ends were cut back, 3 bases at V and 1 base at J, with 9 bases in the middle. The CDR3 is CSASYGSQETQYF. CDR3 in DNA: TGCAGTGCTAGTTACGGGAGCCAAGAGACCCAGTACTTC.

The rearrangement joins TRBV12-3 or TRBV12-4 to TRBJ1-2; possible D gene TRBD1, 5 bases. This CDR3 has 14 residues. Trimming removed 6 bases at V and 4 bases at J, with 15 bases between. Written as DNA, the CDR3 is TGTGCCAGCAGACCCGGGAAGGGGACCTATGGCTACACCTTC. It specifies CASRPGKGTYGYTF.

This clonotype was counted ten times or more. CDR3 in DNA: TGTGCCACCAGCAGTTTGCGGACCGGGACTGGGGCCAACGTCCTGACTTTC. This sequence encodes CATSSLRTGTGANVLTF. This chain uses TRBV15 with TRBJ2-6; D perhaps matches TRBD2 (5 bases). From germline, CDR1 is LNHNV and CDR2 YYDKDF (reference sequence). V dropped 3 bases and J dropped 2 bases, with 14 bases sitting between them. The CDR3 totals 17 residues.

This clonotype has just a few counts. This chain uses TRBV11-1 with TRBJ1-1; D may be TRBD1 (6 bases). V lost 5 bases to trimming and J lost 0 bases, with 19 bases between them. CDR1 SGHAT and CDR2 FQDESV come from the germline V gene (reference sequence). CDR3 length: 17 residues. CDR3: CASSHRPTGPLNTEAFF. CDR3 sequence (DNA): TGTGCCAGCAGCCACAGGCCGACAGGACCCTTGAACACTGAAGCTTTCTTT.

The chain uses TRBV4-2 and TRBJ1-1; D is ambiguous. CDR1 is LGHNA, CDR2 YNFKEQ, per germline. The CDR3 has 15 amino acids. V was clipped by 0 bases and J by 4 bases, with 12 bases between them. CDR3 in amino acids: CASSQDSEGFTEAFF. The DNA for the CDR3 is TGTGCCAGCAGCCAAGATTCCGAGGGTTTCACTGAAGCTTTCTTT.

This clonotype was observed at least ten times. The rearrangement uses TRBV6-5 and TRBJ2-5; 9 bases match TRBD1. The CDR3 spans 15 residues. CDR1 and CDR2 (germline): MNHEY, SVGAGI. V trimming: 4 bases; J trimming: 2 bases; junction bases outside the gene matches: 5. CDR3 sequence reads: CASSWGQGSQETQYF. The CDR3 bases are TGTGCCAGCAGTTGGGGACAGGGCTCACAAGAGACCCAGTACTTC.